The source of this T cell receptor beta chain is a study of read filtering for tumor transcriptome and immune sequencing. The library was built from approximately 400 ng RNA with molecular barcoded adaptors for alpha/delta and beta/gamma chains. In TCRdb, the reads were re-called with MiXCR into one record per CDR3 protein. The sample yields about 130,000 distinct CDR3 sequences, approximately 12% seen once. The CDR3 covers 15 residues. CDR1 is SGHNT, CDR2 YYREEE, per germline (reference sequence). V trimming: 4 bases; J trimming: 8 bases; junction bases outside the gene matches: 13. This clonotype was found many times. Every patient had bone marrow sampled while the disease was active.

This receptor was obtained from a donor at least 40 years old with multiple myeloma. Material: a population of CD138-negative cells sorted from bone marrow. This rearrangement joins TRBV5-4 to TRBJ1-2; 8 bases map to TRBD1. The CDR3 nucleotides read TGTGCCAGCAGCATGAGTGGGACAGGCCTGGGCGGCTACACCTTC. Protein: CASSMSGTGLGGYTF.